These T cell receptor beta chains were read from a single sample in a study of OX40 agonist ivuxolimab in advanced cancers. Some clones are missing from TCRdb's copy, which holds only in-frame ones; the method was immunoSEQ multiplex PCR. This repertoire shows tens of thousands of clones, 85% to 90% found once; its top ten account for roughly 9.7%. The sample in question was CD4+ or CD8+ T cells sorted from blood, obtained in a trial of the OX40 agonist ivuxolimab. All receptors come from an adult with an advanced solid tumor such as melanoma, head and neck, liver or kidney cancer. CDR3s include the opening cysteine and the closing phenylalanine or tryptophan. The order of the fields is V gene, clone size, D gene, J gene, CDR3 protein, CDR3 DNA. The D gene is left open where the match is weak. Only some rows state a clone size, as once, few, many or a class for expanded clones.

>TRBV18|-|-|TRBJ2-7
CASSPGGYEQYF
TGTGCCAGCTCACCTGGGGGCTACGAGCAGTACTTC
>TRBV6-6|-|-|TRBJ2-7
CASSYSFTYEQYF
TGTGCCAGCAGTTACTCATTTACCTACGAGCAGTACTTC
>TRBV7-2|-|TRBD1|TRBJ2-3
CASSLDPRDSSTDTQYF
TGTGCCAGCAGCTTAGACCCAAGGGACAGCAGCACAGATACGCAGTATTTT
>TRBV29-1|few|-|TRBJ1-1
CSADGYQNTEAFF
TGCAGCGCCGACGGATACCAGAACACTGAAGCTTTCTTT
>TRBV6-6|-|TRBD1|TRBJ1-5
CASSYGPGQGGQPQHF
TGTGCCAGCAGTTACGGGCCGGGACAGGGAGGGCAGCCCCAGCATTTT
>TRBV13|-|-|TRBJ2-1
CARGRGNEQFF
TGTGCCAGGGGTAGGGGAAATGAGCAGTTCTTC
>TRBV5-4|-|TRBD2|TRBJ2-7
CASGPTSGLSRWYF
TGTGCCAGCGGACCGACTAGCGGCCTCTCTCGGTGGTACTTC
>TRBV5-5|-|TRBD1|TRBJ2-7
CASSLVARGSYEQYF
TGTGCCAGCAGCTTGGTGGCCAGGGGGAGCTACGAGCAGTACTTC
>TRBV5-4|-|-|TRBJ2-3
CASSHRRSSTDTQYF
TGTGCCAGCAGTCACCGACGATCCAGCACAGATACGCAGTATTTT
>TRBV29-1|-|TRBD2|TRBJ2-1
CSVEDLGVTSGDYNEQFF
TGCAGCGTTGAAGATCTAGGGGTGACTAGCGGGGACTACAATGAGCAGTTCTTC
>TRBV5-6|once|TRBD2|TRBJ2-7
CASSFSGRRYEQYF
TGTGCCAGCAGCTTTAGCGGGAGGAGGTACGAGCAGTACTTC
>TRBV25-1|-|-|TRBJ1-4
CASSDQVNNEKLFF
TGTGCCAGCAGTGATCAGGTGAATAATGAAAAACTGTTTTTT
>TRBV19|-|TRBD2|TRBJ2-7
CASSILAGGTSYEQYF
TGTGCCAGTAGTATACTAGCGGGAGGCACCTCCTACGAGCAGTACTTC
>TRBV4-2|-|-|TRBJ1-2
CASSQIGIPGLDGYTF
TGTGCCAGCAGCCAAATAGGGATACCGGGACTCGATGGCTACACCTTC
>TRBV27|once|-|TRBJ1-1
CASSLGSLNTEAFF
TGTGCCAGCAGTTTGGGCAGTTTGAACACTGAAGCTTTCTTT
>TRBV11-2|few|-|TRBJ2-7
CASSLGPSYEQYF
TGTGCCAGCAGCTTAGGTCCGTCCTACGAGCAGTACTTC
>TRBV29-1|-|-|TRBJ2-7
CSVTQETLNSYEQYF
TGCAGCGTCACTCAAGAGACCCTTAATAGTTACGAGCAGTACTTC
>TRBV11-1|-|TRBD2|TRBJ2-1
CASSRRLAGAVYNEQFF
TGTGCCAGCAGCCGTAGACTAGCGGGGGCCGTATACAATGAGCAGTTCTTC
>TRBV25-1|-|TRBD1|TRBJ1-1
CASRDRGGNTEAFF
TGTGCCAGCAGAGACAGGGGCGGGAACACTGAAGCTTTCTTT
>TRBV7-8|-|-|TRBJ1-1
CASSLELPNTEAFF
TGTGCCAGCAGCTTAGAGTTGCCGAACACTGAAGCTTTCTTT
>TRBV12-5|-|-|TRBJ1-2
CASGPAGPQGTYGYTF
TGTGCTAGTGGCCCTGCGGGGCCCCAAGGGACCTATGGCTACACCTTC
>TRBV30|-|TRBD2|TRBJ2-3
CAWSVAGGPDTQYF
TGTGCCTGGAGCGTTGCGGGGGGCCCAGATACGCAGTATTTT
>TRBV2|-|-|TRBJ2-7
CASSGYEQYF
TGTGCCAGCAGTGGTTACGAGCAGTACTTC
>TRBV7-6|-|-|TRBJ2-2
CASSRAGQVTGELFF
TGTGCCAGCAGCCGAGCGGGACAGGTCACCGGGGAGCTGTTTTTT
>TRBV27|-|-|TRBJ1-5
CASSLFRPTDPLFISNQPQHF
TGTGCCAGCAGTTTATTCCGTCCCACAGATCCCCTCTTCATTAGCAATCAGCCCCAGCATTTT
>TRBV5-1|-|-|TRBJ1-1
CASSFDMTEAFF
TGCGCCAGCAGCTTCGACATGACTGAAGCTTTCTTT
>TRBV19|-|-|TRBJ2-1
CASSILDMTRTALDYNEQFF
TGTGCCAGTAGTATATTGGATATGACGAGGACGGCACTTGACTACAATGAGCAGTTCTTC
>TRBV5-6|once|-|TRBJ2-1
CASSQTSSYNEQFF
TGTGCCAGCAGCCAGACCTCGTCCTACAATGAGCAGTTCTTC
>TRBV2|-|-|TRBJ2-1
CASSVANWNEQFF
TGTGCCAGCTCCGTGGCGAATTGGAATGAGCAGTTCTTC
>TRBV27|-|-|TRBJ1-1
CASSPGRFMNTEAFF
TGTGCCAGCAGTCCCGGACGGTTCATGAACACTGAAGCTTTCTTT
>TRBV4-1|-|-|TRBJ1-3
CASSQDEGSGNTIYF
TGCGCCAGCAGCCAAGATGAGGGGTCTGGAAACACCATATATTTT
>TRBV27|-|-|TRBJ1-6
CASSLLGVIYNSPLHF
TGTGCCAGCAGTTTGCTCGGGGTAATCTATAATTCACCCCTCCACTTT
>TRBV6-5|-|TRBD2|TRBJ2-7
CASSSQLAGGHEQYF
TGTGCCAGCAGTTCCCAACTAGCGGGAGGACACGAGCAGTACTTC
>TRBV15|-|-|TRBJ2-3
CATSRLFGADTQYF
TGTGCCACCAGCAGATTATTCGGGGCAGATACGCAGTATTTT
>TRBV30|-|TRBD1|TRBJ1-4
CAWSGSGGDEKLFF
TGTGCCTGGAGTGGATCAGGGGGGGATGAAAAACTGTTTTTT
>TRBV10-3|-|-|TRBJ1-2
CAISEPEDGGYGYTF
TGTGCCATCAGTGAGCCCGAGGACGGAGGCTATGGCTACACCTTC
>TRBV11-2|-|TRBD1|TRBJ2-1
CASSLVLGYGDRGYNEQFF
TGTGCCAGCAGCTTAGTTCTGGGCTATGGGGACAGGGGCTACAATGAGCAGTTCTTC
>TRBV9|-|-|TRBJ2-2
CASSGPGRANTGELFF
TGTGCCAGCAGCGGTCCCGGGAGAGCGAACACCGGGGAGCTGTTTTTT
>TRBV2|-|TRBD1|TRBJ2-7
CASIAPGQGRNEQYF
TGTGCCAGCATAGCCCCCGGACAGGGTCGCAACGAGCAGTACTTC
>TRBV19|-|TRBD2|TRBJ2-3
CASSRLAGSDTQYF
TGTGCCAGTAGCCGACTAGCGGGATCAGATACGCAGTATTTT
>TRBV27|-|TRBD2|TRBJ2-1
CASSTLAGGGSYNEQFF
TGTGCCAGCAGTACCCTAGCGGGGGGGGGCTCCTACAATGAGCAGTTCTTC
>TRBV7-8|once|-|TRBJ2-2
CASSLAMLPIATGELFF
TGTGCCAGCAGCTTAGCAATGCTACCGATCGCCACCGGGGAGCTGTTTTTT
>TRBV25-1|once|-|TRBJ1-5
CASSESTGTNQPQHF
TGTGCCAGCAGTGAATCGACAGGAACCAATCAGCCCCAGCATTTT
>TRBV4-1|-|TRBD2|TRBJ2-1
CASSQVSLPTSGGLRGEQFF
TGCGCCAGCAGCCAAGTAAGTTTGCCGACTAGCGGGGGCCTGAGGGGTGAGCAGTTCTTC
>TRBV19|once|-|TRBJ2-4
CASSFGILKNIQYF
TGTGCCAGTAGTTTCGGGATCCTCAAAAACATTCAGTACTTC
>TRBV19|-|TRBD1|TRBJ2-7
CASSIVKGGGEQYF
TGTGCCAGTAGTATAGTGAAAGGGGGCGGCGAGCAGTACTTC
>TRBV2|-|-|TRBJ2-3
CASSETSWYF
TGTGCCAGCAGTGAGACCTCGTGGTATTTT
>TRBV28|once|-|TRBJ1-4
CASISQGRSNEKLFF
TGTGCCAGCATTTCACAGGGACGGTCTAATGAAAAACTGTTTTTT
>TRBV19|-|-|TRBJ2-2
CASLSRLEGTGELFF
TGTGCCAGCTTAAGCCGACTAGAAGGGACCGGGGAGCTGTTTTTT
>TRBV5-1|once|TRBD2|TRBJ2-3
CASSSTSGSSPDTQYF
TGCGCCAGCAGCTCGACTAGCGGGAGCTCGCCAGATACGCAGTATTTT
>TRBV6-1|-|-|TRBJ2-4
CASSEVGGAFIQYF
TGTGCCAGCAGTGAGGTCGGGGGCGCGTTCATTCAGTACTTC
>TRBV19|-|TRBD2|TRBJ2-1
CASSPTSGGTYNEQFF
TGTGCCAGTAGTCCAACTAGCGGGGGGACCTACAATGAGCAGTTCTTC
>TRBV20-1|-|-|TRBJ1-1
CSASSYTEAFF
TGCAGTGCTAGTTCGTACACTGAAGCTTTCTTT
>TRBV4-1|-|-|TRBJ2-7
CASSPDSYEQYF
TGCGCCAGCAGCCCGGACAGCTACGAGCAGTACTTC
>TRBV7-9|-|-|TRBJ2-7
CASSISAPRGSHEQYF
TGTGCCAGCAGCATCTCTGCCCCAAGGGGTTCCCACGAGCAGTACTTC
>TRBV9|-|TRBD2|TRBJ2-1
CASSVEGREYNEQFF
TGTGCCAGCAGCGTAGAGGGGCGGGAGTACAATGAGCAGTTCTTC
>TRBV18|-|-|TRBJ2-3
CASSPSRGHTQYF
TGTGCCAGCTCACCCTCACGAGGACATACGCAGTATTTT